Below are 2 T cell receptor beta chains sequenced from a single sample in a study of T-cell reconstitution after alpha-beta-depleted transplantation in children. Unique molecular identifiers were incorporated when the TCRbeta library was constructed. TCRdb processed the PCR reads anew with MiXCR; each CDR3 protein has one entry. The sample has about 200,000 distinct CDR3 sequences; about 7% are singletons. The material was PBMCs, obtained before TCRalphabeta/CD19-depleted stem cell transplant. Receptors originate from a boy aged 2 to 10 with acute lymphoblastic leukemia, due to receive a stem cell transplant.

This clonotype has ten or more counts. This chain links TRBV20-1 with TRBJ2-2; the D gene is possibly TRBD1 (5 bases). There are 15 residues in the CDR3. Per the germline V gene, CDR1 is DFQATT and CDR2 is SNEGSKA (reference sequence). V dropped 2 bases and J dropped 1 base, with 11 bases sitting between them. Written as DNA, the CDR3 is TGCAGTGCTAGACCAGGGCGAAGGAACACCGGGGAGCTGTTTTTT. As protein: CSARPGRRNTGELFF.

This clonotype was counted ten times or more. CDR3 sequence: CASSLEYPGLADNEQFF. In DNA form, the CDR3 reads TGTGCCAGCAGCTTGGAGTACCCGGGACTAGCGGACAATGAGCAGTTCTTC. The chain employs TRBV5-5 and TRBJ2-1; 11 bases map to TRBD2. The CDR3 is made up of 17 amino acids. V was pared by 0 bases and J by 5 bases, with 7 bases of the junction left unmatched. The V gene's germline CDR1 is SGHKS and CDR2 YYEKEE (reference sequence). Using reference TRBV5-5 and TRBJ2-1 for the parts outside the CDR3, the full variable domain is DAGVTQSPTHLIKTRGQQVTLRCSPISGHKSVSWYQQVLGQGPQFIFQYYEKEERGRGNFPDRFSARQFPNYSSELNVNALLLGDSALYLCASSLEYPGLADNEQFFGPGTRLTVL.